Described below is a single T cell receptor (beta chain) sequence and its context. Its antigen is undetermined. A much larger clone lies one base from this, so it may be a read error. The sample belongs to a study of T cells in Graves' hyperthyroidism and ophthalmopathy. Germline V gives CDR1 SGHAT, CDR2 FQNNGV. V lost 4 bases, J lost 4 bases, and 9 bases stayed unmatched. The CDR3 consists of 16 residues. Amplified regions were TCR beta CDR3 sequences from RNA transcripts. Initially, a first-round RT-PCR of the TCR CDR3 employed the HTBI primer set. MiXCR was run by TCRdb on the multiplex PCR reads, yielding one entry per CDR3 protein. The sample lists fewer than 850,000 distinct CDR3 sequences, roughly a sixth seen once, with 15% to 17% in the top ten. Absence of ophthalmopathy progression within 18 months defined stable Graves' hyperthyroidism. Isolation of PBMCs was performed on around 9.4 ml fresh peripheral blood.

Study findings and constraints: Among thyroid clonotypes expanded above 0.001, most also appeared in blood.

The chain joins TRBV11-2 to TRBJ1-4, with TRBD1 matching 7 bases. The sample consisted of blood. The sequence came from a man aged 45-60 years with Graves' hyperthyroidism. The CDR3: CASSSSTGLLNEKLFF. CDR3 nucleotides: TGTGCCAGCAGCTCATCGACAGGGCTCCTTAATGAAAAACTGTTTTTT.